This T cell receptor (beta chain) was recorded in a study of beta chain features in type 1 diabetes. Investigators reverse transcribed all isolated RNA, so they sequenced expressed TCRB transcripts. Libraries were prepared by immunoSEQ multiplex PCR; TCRdb keeps only in-frame clonotypes and omits some of them. The sample has some 300,000 clones, about 8.5% seen once. In its sample, this clone was seen a few times. This CDR3 has 17 amino acids. Trimming cost V 5 bases and J 0 bases; bases outside gene matches: 10. The germline gives CDR1 LNHNV, CDR2 YYDKDF (reference sequence). What was sequenced was central memory CD4+ T cells from blood. The chain carries TRBV15 and TRBJ2-3; 8 nucleotides align to TRBD2. This sequence was found in a woman aged 18-29 years in good health. The CDR3 loop reads CATSREGSGTSTDTQYF. The CDR3, as DNA: TGTGCCACCAGCCGGGAGGGTAGCGGGACTAGCACAGATACGCAGTATTTT.